The 14 T cell receptor beta chains below were found in one sample sequenced in a study of shared clonotypes between healthy human individuals (dated by TCRdb to the early 2020s). The library came from the immunoSEQ multiplex PCR assay. TCRdb limited this immuneACCESS table to in-frame rearrangements with V and J called. A share of clones is missing; checked studies link under half to unresolved V genes, and the rest is unexplained. This sample lists some 2.4 million clones; 80% to 95% were detected once. In total, the top ten clones hold roughly 0.36% of the sample. Source material: naive CD4+ T cells from PBMCs. This specimen's cell subset or site label, per the study, means: CD45RA+ positively selected. All receptors derive from a man aged 18-30 years in good health. Some clones in this sample may be carry-over from other donors' samples.

J is TRBJ1-1 and V is TRBV5-1, with D maybe TRBD1 (6 bases). V was trimmed by 4 bases and J by 4 bases, leaving 17 bases between them. The germline CDR1 and CDR2 sequences are SGHRS and YFSETQ. CDR3 length: 15 amino acids. CDR3: CASSIGQSGGTEAFF. DNA for the CDR3: TGCGCCAGCAGCATCGGACAGTCGGGGGGCACTGAAGCTTTCTTT.

This clone was detected only once. The chain links TRBV18 to TRBJ2-7; D might be TRBD2 (6 bases). The V end was cut by 8 bases, the J end by 0 bases, with 14 bases between. This CDR3 comprises 14 residues. Germline V CDR1 and CDR2: KGHSH, LQKENI. The CDR3, as DNA: TGTGCCAGCGTCGGACGGGAGAGCTCCTACGAGCAGTACTTC. This translates into CASVGRESSYEQYF.

The J gene is TRBJ1-5, the V gene TRBV19, with D maybe TRBD1 (5 bases). The germline V gene encodes CDR1 LNHDA and CDR2 SQIVND (reference sequence). The CDR3 loop spans 16 amino acids. With 4 bases removed from V and 1 base from J, the gap between germline ends came to 14 bases. In nucleotides, the CDR3 is TGTGCCAGTAGTACAGGCCCAGGGAGAAGCAATCAGCCCCAGCATTTT. Protein sequence: CASSTGPGRSNQPQHF.

V is TRBV10-2 and J is TRBJ2-2; TRBD2 agrees at 12 bases. The CDR3 has 16 amino acids. Germline lookup yields CDR1 WSHSY and CDR2 SAAADI. The junction had 4 bases not matched to a gene; V was cut back by 5 bases and J by 3 bases. In nucleotides, the CDR3 is TGCGCCAGCAGTACACTAGCGGGAGGCGACACCGGGGAGCTGTTTTTT. Protein: CASSTLAGGDTGELFF.

CDR3 loop: CASRSGSLGYNEQFF. The CDR3 DNA reads TGTGCCAGCCGGAGCGGGAGTCTAGGTTACAATGAGCAGTTCTTC. This chain links TRBV28 with TRBJ2-1; the match to TRBD2 covers 8 bases. The CDR3 sequence is 15 residues long. Trimming removed 8 bases from V and 4 bases from J; junction bases left unmatched: 10. Germline V gene lookup returns CDR1 MDHEN and CDR2 SYDVKM.

V is TRBV7-9 and J is TRBJ2-1; 13 nucleotides match TRBD2. This CDR3 spans 19 amino acids. The V gene's germline CDR1 is SEHNR and CDR2 FQNEAQ (reference sequence). The V gene end was trimmed by 0 bases and the J gene end by 9 bases; junction bases not matched to a gene: 14. DNA of the CDR3: TGTGCCAGCAGCTTAGCGTCACTAGCGGGAGGGAAGTCAGCGGGTGAGCAGTTCTTC. It specifies CASSLASLAGGKSAGEQFF. The variable domain in full, with the rest retrieved from reference TRBV7-9 and TRBJ2-1, is DTGVSQNPRHKITKRGQNVTFRCDPISEHNRLYWYRQTLGQGPEFLTYFQNEAQLEKSRLLSDRFSAERPKGSFSTLEIQRTEQGDSAMYLCASSLASLAGGKSAGEQFFGPGTRLTVL.

This chain joins TRBV7-3 and TRBJ2-3; 10 bases are a match to TRBD1. After removal of 6 bases from V and 3 bases from J, the junction contained 6 bases not matched to a gene. The CDR3 spans 15 residues. Germline CDR1 reads SGHTA; CDR2 reads FQGTGA. The CDR3 DNA reads as TGTGCCAGCAGTCCCGACAGGGGGCTTACAGATACGCAGTATTTT. Its translation is CASSPDRGLTDTQYF.

The V gene is TRBV2, the J gene TRBJ2-7; 8 bases are shared with TRBD1. The V and J ends lost 3 bases and 6 bases, in that order; junction bases with no gene match: 7. The germline V gene has CDR1 SNHLY and CDR2 FYNNEI. The CDR3 has 14 residues. Here the CDR3 DNA reads TGTGCCAGCAGTGAGACAGGGGAACATGGCGAGCAGTACTTC. This translates into CASSETGEHGEQYF.

This clone occurred once. The chain couples TRBV6-1 to TRBJ2-7, with D uncertain. CDR1 is MNHNS and CDR2 is SASEGT in the germline V gene. V was pared by 2 bases and J by 0 bases, with 14 bases between. The CDR3 spans 16 residues. The CDR3 DNA reads TGTGCCAGCAGTGAAACGGATTTGGCAGTCTCCTACGAGCAGTACTTC. This codes for CASSETDLAVSYEQYF.

The V and J genes are TRBV5-1 and TRBJ1-2, with 9 bases that match TRBD1. In germline, CDR1 is SGHRS, CDR2 YFSETQ. CDR3 length: 14 amino acids. Losses at the gene ends were 4 bases for V and 6 bases for J; bases not matched to a gene: 7. CDR3 residues: CASSPGQGLDGYTF. The DNA of the CDR3 is TGCGCCAGCAGCCCGGGACAGGGTCTCGATGGCTACACCTTC.

The chain links TRBV5-1 to TRBJ1-1, with D perhaps matching TRBD1 (6 bases). V was clipped by 2 bases and J by 5 bases, with 13 bases between them. Per the germline V gene, CDR1 is SGHRS and CDR2 is YFSETQ. The CDR3 is made up of 14 amino acids. The CDR3 region is CASSFGGRVTEAFF. CDR3 DNA: TGCGCCAGCAGCTTTGGGGGGCGCGTTACTGAAGCTTTCTTT.

The chain joins TRBV2 to TRBJ2-4, with D maybe TRBD2 (5 bases). V lost 2 bases, J lost 1 base, and 9 bases lay in between. The CDR3 is made up of 15 amino acids. Germline V gene data show CDR1 as SNHLY and CDR2 as FYNNEI. CDR3 loop: CASSEWTGAKNIQYF. The DNA of the CDR3 is TGTGCCAGCAGTGAATGGACGGGGGCCAAAAACATTCAGTACTTC.

The gene calls are TRBV19 and TRBJ1-2; 8 bases are shared with TRBD1. Germline V CDR1 and CDR2: LNHDA, SQIVND (reference sequence). The CDR3 is 13 residues long. Unmatched junction bases numbered 7, after V lost 6 bases and J lost 7 bases. The DNA of the CDR3 is TGTGCCAGTAGCCGACAGGGGAGAGGTGGCTACACCTTC. The encoded protein is CASSRQGRGGYTF. Based on the CDR3 plus reference TRBV19 and TRBJ1-2, the full variable domain is DGGITQSPKYLFRKEGQNVTLSCEQNLNHDAMYWYRQDPGQGLRLIYYSQIVNDFQKGDIAEGYSVSREKKESFPLTVTSAQKNPTAFYLCASSRQGRGGYTFGSGTRLTVV.

The genes are TRBV19 and TRBJ1-2; D unclear. V gave up 3 bases and J gave up 4 bases, with 12 bases separating them. The CDR3 runs to 14 residues. The germline V gene has CDR1 LNHDA and CDR2 SQIVND (reference sequence). The CDR3 coding sequence is TGTGCCAGTAGTATTCTAAGTACCTCCTATGGCTACACCTTC. This translates into CASSILSTSYGYTF.